Listed below are T cell receptor beta chains from one sample, sequenced in a study of response to subunit inactivated influenza vaccine. TCRdb re-called the RT-PCR reads through MiXCR, storing one row per CDR3 protein. The sample includes about 170,000 distinct CDR3 sequences, about 12% seen only once; the top ten take roughly 29%. The data also belong to a second study, concerning T cells expressing NK-cell markers.

The material sequenced was CD8+ T cells sorted from PBMCs, taken approximately 13 days after vaccination. These receptors originate from a man aged 45-60 years who received an inactivated influenza vaccine. Each CDR3 is given with its conserved first and last residue. Each record gives: V gene, CDR3 length, D gene, clone size, J gene, CDR3 DNA, CDR3 protein. The D gene is left open where the match is weak. The size of a clone is reported for some rows only, either as once, few or many, or as a class for expanded clones.

V gene: TRBV11-2
CDR3 length: 14
D gene: TRBD1
clone size: NA
J gene: TRBJ2-7
CDR3 DNA: TGTGCCAGCAGTCCCGGGACAGGGGGGAACGAGCAGTACTTC
CDR3 protein: CASSPGTGGNEQYF

V gene: TRBV28
CDR3 length: 16
D gene: NA
clone size: NA
J gene: TRBJ2-3
CDR3 DNA: TGTGCCAGCAGTTCGGAACTCGAAGAGGGGACAGATACGCAGTATTTT
CDR3 protein: CASSSELEEGTDTQYF

V gene: TRBV11-2
CDR3 length: 16
D gene: NA
clone size: NA
J gene: TRBJ2-2
CDR3 DNA: TGTGCCAGCAGCTTAGGATTCCAGGGAAGCACCGGGGAGCTGTTTTTT
CDR3 protein: CASSLGFQGSTGELFF

V gene: TRBV28
CDR3 length: 13
D gene: NA
clone size: NA
J gene: TRBJ2-7
CDR3 DNA: TGTGCCAGCAGTTTTGCTTCAGGGTACGAGCAGTACTTC
CDR3 protein: CASSFASGYEQYF

V gene: TRBV6-1
CDR3 length: 15
D gene: NA
clone size: many
J gene: TRBJ2-1
CDR3 DNA: TGTGCCAGCAGCAAAGGACCCAATTCCTACAATGAGCAGTTCTTC
CDR3 protein: CASSKGPNSYNEQFF

V gene: TRBV28
CDR3 length: 16
D gene: TRBD2
clone size: few
J gene: TRBJ2-1
CDR3 DNA: TGTGCCAGCAGCTGGGAGGGACTAGCGGGGGGCAATGAGCAGTTCTTC
CDR3 protein: CASSWEGLAGGNEQFF

V gene: TRBV28
CDR3 length: 15
D gene: TRBD2
clone size: few
J gene: TRBJ2-3
CDR3 DNA: TGTGCCAGCAGTTACATAGCGGGAGTCACAGATACGCAGTATTTT
CDR3 protein: CASSYIAGVTDTQYF

V gene: TRBV12-3/TRBV12-4
CDR3 length: 12
D gene: NA
clone size: NA
J gene: TRBJ2-1
CDR3 DNA: TGTGCCAGCAGTTCGTACCAAAATGAGCAGTTCTTC
CDR3 protein: CASSSYQNEQFF

V gene: TRBV10-3
CDR3 length: 13
D gene: TRBD2
clone size: NA
J gene: TRBJ2-7
CDR3 DNA: TGTGCCATAAGGACTAGCGAGGGCTACGAGCAGTACTTC
CDR3 protein: CAIRTSEGYEQYF

V gene: TRBV4-3
CDR3 length: 19
D gene: NA
clone size: NA
J gene: TRBJ1-4
CDR3 DNA: TGCGCCAGCAGCCAAGAATGGGGGAGAGAACTCGCAACTAATGAAAAACTGTTTTTT
CDR3 protein: CASSQEWGRELATNEKLFF

V gene: TRBV12-3/TRBV12-4
CDR3 length: 12
D gene: NA
clone size: many
J gene: TRBJ2-1
CDR3 DNA: TGTGCCAGCAGTCCCGCATACAATGAGCAGTTCTTC
CDR3 protein: CASSPAYNEQFF

V gene: TRBV6-5
CDR3 length: 16
D gene: TRBD1
clone size: NA
J gene: TRBJ2-2
CDR3 DNA: TGTGCCAGCAGTTACTCGACAGGGGGGGTCACCGGGGAGCTGTTTTTT
CDR3 protein: CASSYSTGGVTGELFF

V gene: TRBV7-6
CDR3 length: 16
D gene: NA
clone size: few
J gene: TRBJ1-3
CDR3 DNA: TGTGCCAGCAGCTTAGCTTCAGGGGTCTACGGAAACACCATATATTTT
CDR3 protein: CASSLASGVYGNTIYF

V gene: TRBV2
CDR3 length: 12
D gene: NA
clone size: many
J gene: TRBJ1-5
CDR3 DNA: TGTGCCAGCAGCGAACTAGGGAGGCCCCAGCATTTT
CDR3 protein: CASSELGRPQHF

V gene: TRBV9
CDR3 length: 16
D gene: NA
clone size: NA
J gene: TRBJ2-2
CDR3 DNA: TGTGCCAGCAGCGTATACACGGGCACGAACACCGGGGAGCTGTTTTTT
CDR3 protein: CASSVYTGTNTGELFF

V gene: TRBV27
CDR3 length: 14
D gene: NA
clone size: few
J gene: TRBJ1-5
CDR3 DNA: TGTGCCAGCAGTGGACAGCCTTTTACCCAGCCCCAGCATTTT
CDR3 protein: CASSGQPFTQPQHF

V gene: TRBV2
CDR3 length: 14
D gene: NA
clone size: few
J gene: TRBJ2-7
CDR3 DNA: TGTGCCAGCAGTGTGGCGGGTGTCCGAAACGAGCAGTACTTC
CDR3 protein: CASSVAGVRNEQYF

V gene: TRBV20-1
CDR3 length: 16
D gene: NA
clone size: NA
J gene: TRBJ2-6
CDR3 DNA: TGCAGTGCTAGAGGCCCGACAGGCTCTGGGGCCAACGTCCTGACTTTC
CDR3 protein: CSARGPTGSGANVLTF

V gene: TRBV28
CDR3 length: 12
D gene: NA
clone size: many
J gene: TRBJ1-6
CDR3 DNA: TGTGCCAGCAGTTTGGGTAATTCACCCCTCCACTTT
CDR3 protein: CASSLGNSPLHF

V gene: TRBV6-2/TRBV6-3
CDR3 length: 14
D gene: NA
clone size: NA
J gene: TRBJ2-7
CDR3 DNA: TGTGCCAGCAGTTTGACACTGAGCTCCTACGAGCAGTACTTC
CDR3 protein: CASSLTLSSYEQYF

V gene: TRBV27
CDR3 length: 17
D gene: TRBD1
clone size: many
J gene: TRBJ2-1
CDR3 DNA: TGTGCCAGCAGTCTACAGGCCGGGACAGGGTTCTACAATGAGCAGTTCTTC
CDR3 protein: CASSLQAGTGFYNEQFF

V gene: TRBV28
CDR3 length: 13
D gene: TRBD1
clone size: few
J gene: TRBJ2-1
CDR3 DNA: TGTGCCAGCAGGAATTACAGGGGAACTGAGCAGTTCTTC
CDR3 protein: CASRNYRGTEQFF

V gene: TRBV2
CDR3 length: 17
D gene: NA
clone size: few
J gene: TRBJ2-3
CDR3 DNA: TGTGCCAGCAGTGAAGTGGGCGGGGACACTTCTACAGATACGCAGTATTTT
CDR3 protein: CASSEVGGDTSTDTQYF

V gene: TRBV4-2
CDR3 length: 12
D gene: NA
clone size: NA
J gene: TRBJ2-3
CDR3 DNA: TGTGCCAGCAGCCAACGCGCAGATACGCAGTATTTT
CDR3 protein: CASSQRADTQYF

V gene: TRBV13
CDR3 length: 15
D gene: NA
clone size: few
J gene: TRBJ2-5
CDR3 DNA: TGTGCCAGCAGCTTGCCCCCCCCGGACAGAGAGACCCAGTACTTC
CDR3 protein: CASSLPPPDRETQYF

V gene: TRBV20-1
CDR3 length: 13
D gene: NA
clone size: few
J gene: TRBJ2-7
CDR3 DNA: TGCAGTGCTAGAGCGGCAACGTCCCACGAGCAGTACTTC
CDR3 protein: CSARAATSHEQYF

V gene: TRBV4-3
CDR3 length: 13
D gene: NA
clone size: few
J gene: TRBJ2-1
CDR3 DNA: TGCGCCAGCAGCCAAGATCTTTCGAATGAGCAGTTCTTC
CDR3 protein: CASSQDLSNEQFF